These 6 T cell receptor beta chains were all obtained from the same sample, sequenced in a study of neoadjuvant anti-PD-1 for oral cavity cancer. Time point reported: after neoadjuvant nivolumab, at surgical resection. Profiled with immunoSEQ multiplex PCR; TCRdb holds only in-frame clones, not every one. The data show 9,300 or so clones, with about four fifths seen just once and roughly 4.2% held by the top ten. Sample: PBMCs, taken after nivolumab (anti-PD-1) treatment. Receptors were obtained from a person aged 40 to 85 with oral cavity squamous cell carcinoma.

V is TRBV5-3 and J is TRBJ1-1; D is perhaps TRBD1 (5 bases). TRBV5-3 counts as an open reading frame of uncertain function. This CDR3 is 14 amino acids long. V dropped 2 bases and J dropped 0 bases, with 8 bases sitting between them. This CDR3 reads CARSFRQMNTEAFF. DNA of the CDR3: TGTGCCAGAAGCTTCCGACAGATGAACACTGAAGCTTTCTTT.

The chain employs TRBV25-1 and TRBJ1-3; 8 bases agree with TRBD1. V was pared by 8 bases and J by 2 bases, with 5 bases of the junction left unmatched. Germline CDR1 and CDR2: MGHDK and SYGVNS. The CDR3 consists of 14 residues. The CDR3 here is CASGTDRAGNTIYF. Written as DNA, the CDR3 is TGTGCCAGCGGGACGGACAGGGCTGGAAACACCATATATTTT.

This chain uses TRBV7-2 with TRBJ2-7; no reliable D call. Germline CDR1 is SGHTA and CDR2 is FQGNSA. The CDR3 is 13 residues long. V was clipped by 3 bases and J by 6 bases, with 12 bases between them. CDR3 DNA: TGTGCCAGCAGCTTCCCCCCGGCCCGCGAGCAGTACTTC. It yields the protein CASSFPPAREQYF. Based on the CDR3 plus reference TRBV7-2 and TRBJ2-7, the full variable domain is GAGVSQSPSNKVTEKGKDVELRCDPISGHTALYWYRQSLGQGLEFLIYFQGNSAPDKSGLPSDRFSAERTGGSVSTLTIQRTQQEDSAVYLCASSFPPAREQYFGPGTRLTVT.

This clone is a singleton in its sample. The genes are TRBV5-4 and TRBJ2-3; D perhaps matches TRBD2 (6 bases). V was cut by 0 bases and J by 4 bases, with 12 bases left in between. This CDR3 contains 15 residues. Germline lookup yields CDR1 SGHNT and CDR2 YYREEE (reference sequence). In DNA, the CDR3 is TGTGCCAGCAGCTTGGCCGGGGGTAAGGCAGATACGCAGTATTTT. Encoded protein: CASSLAGGKADTQYF.

V and J are TRBV6-5 and TRBJ2-1; D perhaps matches TRBD2 (5 bases). From germline, CDR1 is MNHEY and CDR2 SVGAGI. The CDR3 has 13 amino acids. Trimming shortened V by 5 bases and J by 1 base, and 6 bases separated the two germline ends. CDR3 in amino acids: CASSRGSYNEQFF. DNA of the CDR3: TGTGCCAGCAGTCGGGGATCCTACAATGAGCAGTTCTTC.

This chain uses TRBV4-2 with TRBJ1-1; D is unclear. This CDR3 spans 14 amino acids. The V gene's germline CDR1 is LGHNA and CDR2 YNFKEQ. V lost 1 base and J 1 base, leaving 7 bases between the germline ends. CDR3 coding DNA: TGTGCCAGCAGCCAAGGCCTGGGGAACACTGAAGCTTTCTTT. This gives the protein CASSQGLGNTEAFF.